Below, 21 T cell receptor beta chains from the same sample are listed, as sequenced in a study of blood T cell repertoires in COVID-19. Only in-frame clones appear in the TCRdb table, and some are missing; sequencing was by immunoSEQ multiplex PCR. The sample comprises a few hundred thousand clones, 88% of which are singletons, and less than 5% rests with the top ten. Sequencing was performed on peripheral blood. The receptors originated from a man aged 60 to 69 who had recovered from COVID-19.

V is TRBV5-6 and J is TRBJ2-3; 11 positions match TRBD2. CDR3 length equals 15 residues. V dropped 4 bases and J dropped 2; count of bases not matched to a gene: 3. CDR1 and CDR2 from the germline V gene are SGHDT and YYEEEE. In DNA, the CDR3 is TGTGCCAGCAGCCGGGGACTAGCGGACACAGATACGCAGTATTTT. Translating gives CASSRGLADTDTQYF.

This chain uses TRBV9 with TRBJ1-4; the match to TRBD1 covers 8 bases. V shed 3 bases, J shed 6 bases, and the junction held 4 bases outside the gene matches. From germline, CDR1 is SGDLS and CDR2 YYNGEE. The CDR3 extends over 14 amino acids. CDR3 coding DNA: TGTGCCAGCAGCGCACAGGGGGGGGATGAAAAACTGTTTTTT. This sequence encodes CASSAQGGDEKLFF.

V is TRBV4-2 and J is TRBJ2-6; D remains unclear. The V gene's germline CDR1 is LGHNA and CDR2 YNFKEQ. CDR3 length equals 15 residues. Trimming removed 0 bases from V and 2 bases from J, with 5 bases in between. The CDR3 reads CASSQESPGANVLTF. The CDR3 DNA is TGTGCCAGCAGCCAAGAGTCTCCTGGGGCCAACGTCCTGACTTTC.

This rearrangement joins TRBV13 to TRBJ2-1; TRBD2 matches 9 bases. V trimming: 4 bases; J trimming: 5 bases; junction bases outside the gene matches: 6. The CDR3 totals 15 residues. Germline assignment: CDR1 PRHDT and CDR2 FYEKMQ (reference sequence). The CDR3 here is CASSSRTSVNNEQFF. CDR3 coding DNA: TGTGCCAGCAGCTCCCGGACTAGCGTCAACAATGAGCAGTTCTTC.

This chain links TRBV4-2 with TRBJ2-3, with TRBD2 matching over 14 bases. Per the germline V gene, CDR1 is LGHNA and CDR2 is YNFKEQ. V shed 1 base and J 0 bases; nucleotides not matched to a gene: 0. The CDR3 has 17 amino acids. The CDR3 DNA is TGTGCCAGCAGCCAAGGGACTAGCGGGGGGAGCACAGATACGCAGTATTTT. It translates to CASSQGTSGGSTDTQYF.

V usage is TRBV4-1 and J usage is TRBJ2-6; D is undetermined. The CDR3 is made up of 16 amino acids. Germline CDR1 reads MGHRA; CDR2 reads YSYEKL. V dropped 3 bases and J dropped 1 base, with 10 bases sitting between them. The CDR3 is CASSQVGQSGANVLTF. In DNA, the CDR3 is TGCGCCAGCAGCCAGGTGGGCCAATCTGGGGCCAACGTCCTGACTTTC.

This chain links TRBV6-5 with TRBJ1-1; TRBD1 is a possible D gene (5 bases). This CDR3 spans 16 amino acids. From germline, CDR1 is MNHEY and CDR2 SVGAGI. V was clipped by 2 bases and J by 4 bases, with 17 bases between them. CDR3 sequence reads: CASSYNPRGVVTEAFF. The CDR3 DNA reads TGTGCCAGCAGTTACAATCCCCGGGGGGTCGTCACTGAAGCTTTCTTT.

The chain links TRBV2 to TRBJ1-1, with unresolved D. Germline lookup yields CDR1 SNHLY and CDR2 FYNNEI. The V end lost 6 bases, the J end lost 11 bases, and 28 bases lay between the germline ends. CDR3 length equals 16 residues. For the CDR3, the DNA is TGTGCCAGCAGGGCCCGAGGGATCCATAGCGGCTCGGGGGCTTTCTTT. Translation: CASRARGIHSGSGAFF.

The V and J genes are TRBV24-1 and TRBJ1-5, with a tentative D call TRBD1 (5 bases). Trimming took 4 bases from V and 4 from J, leaving 13 bases between them. This CDR3 contains 15 residues. CDR1 KGHDR and CDR2 SFDVKD come from the germline V gene. CDR3 DNA sequence: TGTGCCACCAGTGAAACGCGGACACCTAATCAGCCCCAGCATTTT. Translated, it gives CATSETRTPNQPQHF.

This chain links TRBV10-3 with TRBJ2-3, with TRBD1 matching 7 bases. CDR1 and CDR2 from the germline V gene are ENHRY and SYGVKD. This CDR3 contains 16 residues. V shed 4 bases, J shed 2 bases, and the junction held 9 bases outside the gene matches. The CDR3 region is CAISGLSGQFTDTQYF. DNA of the CDR3: TGTGCCATCAGTGGATTGTCGGGACAGTTCACAGATACGCAGTATTTT.

The rearrangement links TRBV7-8 to TRBJ2-6; TRBD1 is a possible D gene (5 bases). V was trimmed by 4 bases and J by 0 bases, leaving 13 bases between them. This CDR3 is 17 amino acids long. Looked up from germline, CDR1 is SGHVS and CDR2 is FQNEAQ. CDR3: CASSSDRTSSGANVLTF. CDR3 coding DNA: TGTGCCAGCAGCTCCGACAGAACCTCCTCTGGGGCCAACGTCCTGACTTTC. The full variable domain, with the rest looked up from reference TRBV7-8 and TRBJ2-6, is GAGVSQSPRYKVAKRGQDVALRCDPISGHVSLFWYQQALGQGPEFLTYFQNEAQLDKSGLPSDRFFAERPEGSVSTLKIQRTQQEDSAVYLCASSSDRTSSGANVLTFGAGSRLTVL.

The chain has TRBV19 and TRBJ2-3; D is perhaps TRBD1 (6 bases). CDR1 LNHDA and CDR2 SQIVND come from the germline V gene (reference sequence). CDR3 size: 17 residues. The V and J ends lost 3 bases and 1 base respectively, with 17 bases between them. The CDR3 is CASSIGSGQGRTDTQYF. In nucleotides, the CDR3 is TGTGCCAGTAGTATTGGGTCTGGCCAGGGGCGCACAGATACGCAGTATTTT.

The chain combines TRBV6-6 with TRBJ1-2; a weak D match, TRBD1 (5 bases). Germline lookup yields CDR1 MNHNY and CDR2 SVGAGI (reference sequence). The CDR3 totals 14 residues. Trimming shortened V by 0 bases and J by 4 bases, and 9 bases separated the two germline ends. In nucleotides, the CDR3 is TGTGCCAGCAGTTACTCTGACAGAGCCTATGGCTACACCTTC. Its protein product is CASSYSDRAYGYTF.

The V call is TRBV5-1, the J call TRBJ1-2, with 11 bases identical to TRBD1. The CDR3 spans 16 residues. Germline V gene data show CDR1 as SGHRS and CDR2 as YFSETQ. Trimming removed 5 bases from V and 4 bases from J; junction bases left unmatched: 10. CDR3 residues: CASRPPGTGGTYGYTF. DNA for the CDR3: TGCGCCAGCAGACCCCCCGGGACAGGGGGGACCTATGGCTACACCTTC.

In the case of this clone: Distinct nucleotide sequences in the sample also encode this CDR3. The rearrangement uses TRBV24-1 and TRBJ2-3, with D hard to call. Trimming removed 10 bases from V and 1 base from J, with 8 bases in between. The length of the CDR3 is 12 residues. Germline V gene data show CDR1 as KGHDR and CDR2 as SFDVKD. The CDR3 protein is CATSPGTDTQYF. The CDR3 nucleotides read TGTGCCACATCACCGGGCACAGATACGCAGTATTTT.

CDR3 in amino acids: CASSQNRGRTETQYF. The DNA for the CDR3 is TGTGCCAGCTCGCAAAACAGGGGGCGTACGGAGACCCAGTACTTC. This chain uses TRBV18 with TRBJ2-5; 9 bases fit TRBD1. This CDR3 comprises 15 residues. The V segment lost 6 bases and the J segment 5 bases; nucleotides outside the gene matches: 10. Germline CDR1 and CDR2: KGHSH and LQKENI.

The chain has TRBV19 and TRBJ2-2, with D perhaps matching TRBD1 (6 bases). V was trimmed by 5 bases and J by 1 base, leaving 11 bases between them. The germline V gene encodes CDR1 LNHDA and CDR2 SQIVND (reference sequence). This CDR3 has 15 amino acids. CDR3 nucleotides: TGTGCCAGTAGTCCGCAGGGGAAGAACACCGGGGAGCTGTTTTTT. Its protein is CASSPQGKNTGELFF.

V and J are TRBV21-1 and TRBJ1-1; the tabulated D call, TRBD1, remains unverified against the DNA. TRBV21-1 is annotated as a pseudogene. The CDR3 consists of 16 residues. CDR3: CASSKGSQGANTEAFF. CDR3 in DNA: TGTGCCAGCAGCAAGGGGTCCCAGGGGGCGAACACTGAAGCTTTCTTT.

The V and J genes are TRBV4-1 and TRBJ2-7, with TRBD1 matching 9 bases. V dropped 1 base and J dropped 4; count of bases not matched to a gene: 5. The V gene's germline CDR1 is MGHRA and CDR2 YSYEKL. The length of the CDR3 is 15 residues. The CDR3 is CASSQGQGGQYEQYF. CDR3 in DNA: TGCGCCAGCAGCCAAGGACAGGGGGGACAATACGAGCAGTACTTC.

The chain couples TRBV10-3 to TRBJ2-5; a weak D match, TRBD2 (7 bases). This CDR3 comprises 15 residues. Germline CDR1 ENHRY, CDR2 SYGVKD. Trimming shortened V by 3 bases and J by 2 bases, and 13 bases separated the two germline ends. The CDR3 sequence is CAISDEGGRQETQYF. CDR3 nucleotide sequence: TGTGCCATCAGTGATGAGGGGGGGAGACAAGAGACCCAGTACTTC.

V and J are TRBV28 and TRBJ2-1; no firm D call. The CDR3 runs to 16 residues. Trimming cost V 1 base and J 0 bases, with 10 bases left between them. Germline values: CDR1 MDHEN, CDR2 SYDVKM. This CDR3 reads CASSLFAGTSYNEQFF. In DNA, the CDR3 is TGTGCCAGCAGTTTATTTGCCGGTACCTCCTACAATGAGCAGTTCTTC.